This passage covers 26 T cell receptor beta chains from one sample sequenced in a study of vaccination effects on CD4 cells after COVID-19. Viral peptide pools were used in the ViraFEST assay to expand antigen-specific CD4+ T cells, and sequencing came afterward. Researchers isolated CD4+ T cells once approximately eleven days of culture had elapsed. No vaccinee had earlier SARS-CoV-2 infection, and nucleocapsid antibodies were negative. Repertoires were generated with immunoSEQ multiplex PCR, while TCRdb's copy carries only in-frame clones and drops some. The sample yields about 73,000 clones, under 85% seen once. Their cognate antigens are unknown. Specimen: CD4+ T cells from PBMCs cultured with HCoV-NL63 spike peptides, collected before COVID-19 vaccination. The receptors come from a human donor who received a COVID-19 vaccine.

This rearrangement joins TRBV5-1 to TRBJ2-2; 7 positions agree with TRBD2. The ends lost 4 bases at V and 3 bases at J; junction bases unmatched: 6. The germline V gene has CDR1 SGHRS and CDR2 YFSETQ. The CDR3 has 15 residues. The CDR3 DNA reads TGCGCCAGCAGCCACGGCGCGGGAGACACCGGGGAGCTGTTTTTT. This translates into CASSHGAGDTGELFF.

CDR3 nucleotides: TGTGCCAGCTCACCATCCGGGACAGGGGACGTCGAGACCCAGTACTTC. This sequence encodes CASSPSGTGDVETQYF. The V and J genes are TRBV18 and TRBJ2-5, with TRBD1 matching 10 bases. This CDR3 is 16 amino acids long. With 2 bases clipped from V and 5 bases from J, the junction kept 8 bases outside the gene matches. The germline V gene encodes CDR1 KGHSH and CDR2 LQKENI.

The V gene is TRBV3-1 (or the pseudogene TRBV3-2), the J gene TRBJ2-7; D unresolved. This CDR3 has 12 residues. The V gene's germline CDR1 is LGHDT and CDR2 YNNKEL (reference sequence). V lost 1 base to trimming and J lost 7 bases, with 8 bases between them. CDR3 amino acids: CASSQALGEQYV. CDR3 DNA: TGTGCCAGCAGCCAAGCACTGGGGGAGCAGTACGTC.

The chain's CDR3 is CASSYGTGNSPLHF. Here the CDR3 DNA reads TGTGCCAGCAGTTACGGGACAGGGAATTCACCCCTCCACTTT. V usage is TRBV6-2 or TRBV6-3 and J usage is TRBJ1-6; 9 nucleotides align to TRBD1. V lost 2 bases to trimming and J lost 7 bases; unmatched junction nucleotides: 0. CDR1 MNHEY and CDR2 SVGEGT come from the germline V gene. The CDR3 runs 14 residues.

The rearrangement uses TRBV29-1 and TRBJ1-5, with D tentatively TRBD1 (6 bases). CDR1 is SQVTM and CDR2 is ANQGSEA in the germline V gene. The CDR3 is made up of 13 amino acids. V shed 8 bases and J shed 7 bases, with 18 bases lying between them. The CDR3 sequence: CSTQTGTGQPQHF. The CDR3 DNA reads TGCAGCACACAAACAGGGACGGGACAGCCCCAGCATTTT.

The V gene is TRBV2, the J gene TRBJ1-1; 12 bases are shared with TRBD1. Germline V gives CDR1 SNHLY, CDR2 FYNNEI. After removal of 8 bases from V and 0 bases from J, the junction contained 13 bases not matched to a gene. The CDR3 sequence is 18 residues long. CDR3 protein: CASQSSGQGASVNTEAFF. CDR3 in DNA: TGTGCCAGCCAATCCTCGGGACAGGGGGCGAGCGTGAACACTGAAGCTTTCTTT.

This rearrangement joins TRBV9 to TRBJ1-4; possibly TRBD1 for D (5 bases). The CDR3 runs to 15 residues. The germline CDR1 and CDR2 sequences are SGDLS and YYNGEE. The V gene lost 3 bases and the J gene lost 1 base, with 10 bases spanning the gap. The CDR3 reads CASSATVLTNEKLFF. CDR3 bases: TGTGCCAGCAGCGCGACAGTCTTAACTAATGAAAAACTGTTTTTT. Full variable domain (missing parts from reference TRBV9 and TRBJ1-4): DSGVTQTPKHLITATGQRVTLRCSPRSGDLSVYWYQQSLDQGLQFLIQYYNGEERAKGNILERFSAQQFPDLHSELNLSSLELGDSALYFCASSATVLTNEKLFFGSGTQLSVL.

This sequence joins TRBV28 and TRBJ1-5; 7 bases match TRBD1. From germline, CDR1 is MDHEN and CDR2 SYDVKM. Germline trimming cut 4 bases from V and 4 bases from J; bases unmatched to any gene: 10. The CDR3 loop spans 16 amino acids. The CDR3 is CASSSLDRARNQPQHF. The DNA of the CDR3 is TGTGCCAGCAGTTCCCTAGACAGGGCAAGGAATCAGCCCCAGCATTTT.

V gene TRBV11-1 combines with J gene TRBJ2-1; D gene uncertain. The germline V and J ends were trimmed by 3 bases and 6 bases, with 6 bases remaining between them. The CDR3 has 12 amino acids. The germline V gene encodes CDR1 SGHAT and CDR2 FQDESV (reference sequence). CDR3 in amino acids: CASSFARNEQFF. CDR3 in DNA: TGTGCCAGCAGCTTCGCCCGCAATGAGCAGTTCTTC.

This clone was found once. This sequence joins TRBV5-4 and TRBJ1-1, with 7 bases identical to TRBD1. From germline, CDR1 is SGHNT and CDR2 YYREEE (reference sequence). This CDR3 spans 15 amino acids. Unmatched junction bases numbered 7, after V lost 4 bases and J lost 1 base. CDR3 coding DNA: TGTGCCAGCAGCCCACAGACAGGGCAGAACACTGAAGCTTTCTTT. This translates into CASSPQTGQNTEAFF.

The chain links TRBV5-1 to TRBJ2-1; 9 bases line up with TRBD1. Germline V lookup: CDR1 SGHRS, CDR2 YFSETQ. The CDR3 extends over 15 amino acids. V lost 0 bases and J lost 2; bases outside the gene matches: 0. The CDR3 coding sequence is TGCGCCAGCAGCTTGGGACAGGGGGCCTACAATGAGCAGTTCTTC. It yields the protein CASSLGQGAYNEQFF.

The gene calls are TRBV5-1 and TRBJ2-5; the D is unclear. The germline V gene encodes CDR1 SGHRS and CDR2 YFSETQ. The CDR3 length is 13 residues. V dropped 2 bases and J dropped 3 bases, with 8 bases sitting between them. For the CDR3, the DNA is TGCGCCAGCAGCTTCGGACGTGAAGAGACCCAGTACTTC. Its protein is CASSFGREETQYF.

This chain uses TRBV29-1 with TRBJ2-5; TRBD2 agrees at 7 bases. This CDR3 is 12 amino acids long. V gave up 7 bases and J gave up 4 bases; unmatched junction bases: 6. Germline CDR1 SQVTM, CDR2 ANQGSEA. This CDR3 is CSAVGGSETQYF. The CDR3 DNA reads TGCAGCGCGGTGGGGGGGTCAGAGACCCAGTACTTC.

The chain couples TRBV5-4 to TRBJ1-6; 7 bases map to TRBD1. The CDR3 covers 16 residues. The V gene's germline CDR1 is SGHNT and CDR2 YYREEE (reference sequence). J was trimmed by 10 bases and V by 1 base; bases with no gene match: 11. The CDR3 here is CASSLNPTGTSSPLHF. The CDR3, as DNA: TGTGCCAGCAGCTTGAATCCGACAGGGACCAGCTCACCCCTCCACTTT.

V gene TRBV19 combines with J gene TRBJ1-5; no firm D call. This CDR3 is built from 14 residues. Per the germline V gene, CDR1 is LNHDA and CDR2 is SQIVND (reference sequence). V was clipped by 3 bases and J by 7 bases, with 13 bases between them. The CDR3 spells CASSIKRVEQPQHF. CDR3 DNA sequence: TGTGCCAGTAGTATTAAAAGGGTCGAGCAGCCCCAGCATTTT.

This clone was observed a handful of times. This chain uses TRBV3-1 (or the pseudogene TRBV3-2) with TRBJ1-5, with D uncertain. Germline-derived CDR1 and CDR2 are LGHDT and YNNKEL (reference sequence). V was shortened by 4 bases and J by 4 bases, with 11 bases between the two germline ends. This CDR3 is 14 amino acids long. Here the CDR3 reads CASSLGQINQPQHF. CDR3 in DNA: TGTGCCAGCAGCCTTGGTCAGATTAATCAGCCCCAGCATTTT.

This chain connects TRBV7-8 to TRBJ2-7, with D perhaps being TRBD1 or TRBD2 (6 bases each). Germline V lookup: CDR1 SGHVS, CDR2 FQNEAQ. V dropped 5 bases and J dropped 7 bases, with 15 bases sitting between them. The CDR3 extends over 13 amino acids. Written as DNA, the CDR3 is TGTGCCAGCAGCGCCGGAGGGGGTCGGGAGCAGTACGTC. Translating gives CASSAGGGREQYV.

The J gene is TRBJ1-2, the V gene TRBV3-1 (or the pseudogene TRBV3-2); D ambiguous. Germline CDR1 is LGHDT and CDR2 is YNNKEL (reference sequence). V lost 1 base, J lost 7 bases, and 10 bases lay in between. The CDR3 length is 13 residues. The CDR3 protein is CASSQVAGIGYTF. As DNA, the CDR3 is TGTGCCAGCAGCCAAGTTGCGGGGATTGGCTACACCTTC.

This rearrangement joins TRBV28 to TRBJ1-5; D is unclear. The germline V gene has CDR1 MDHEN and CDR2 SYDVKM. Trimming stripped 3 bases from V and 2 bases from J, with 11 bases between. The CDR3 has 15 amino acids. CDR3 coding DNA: TGTGCCAGCAGTTTTTTACCGGAGGGCAATCAGCCCCAGCATTTT. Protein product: CASSFLPEGNQPQHF.

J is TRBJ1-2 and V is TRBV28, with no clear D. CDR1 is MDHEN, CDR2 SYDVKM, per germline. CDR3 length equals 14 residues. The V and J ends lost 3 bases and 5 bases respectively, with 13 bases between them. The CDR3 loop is CASSFSSSSYGYTF. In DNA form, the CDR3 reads TGTGCCAGCAGTTTCTCCTCAAGTTCATATGGCTACACCTTC.

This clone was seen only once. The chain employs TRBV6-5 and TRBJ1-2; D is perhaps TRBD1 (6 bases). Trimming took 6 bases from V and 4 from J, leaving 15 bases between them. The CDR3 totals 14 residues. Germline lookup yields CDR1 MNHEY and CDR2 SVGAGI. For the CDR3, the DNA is TGTGCCAGCAGGTCGGGGGGCGCAAGCTATGGCTACACCTTC. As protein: CASRSGGASYGYTF.

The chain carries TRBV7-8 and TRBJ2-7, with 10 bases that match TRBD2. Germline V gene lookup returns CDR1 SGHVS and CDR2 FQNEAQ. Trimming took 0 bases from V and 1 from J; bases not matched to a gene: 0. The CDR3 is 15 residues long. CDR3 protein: CASSLASGGSYEQYV. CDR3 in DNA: TGTGCCAGCAGCTTAGCTAGCGGGGGGTCCTACGAGCAGTACGTC.

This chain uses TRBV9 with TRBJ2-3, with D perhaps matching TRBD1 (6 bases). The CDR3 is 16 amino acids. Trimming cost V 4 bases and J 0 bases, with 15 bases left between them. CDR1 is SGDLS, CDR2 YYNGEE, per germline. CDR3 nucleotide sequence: TGTGCCAGCAGCCTTAGACAGGACCCTAGCACAGATACGCAGTATTTT. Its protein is CASSLRQDPSTDTQYF.

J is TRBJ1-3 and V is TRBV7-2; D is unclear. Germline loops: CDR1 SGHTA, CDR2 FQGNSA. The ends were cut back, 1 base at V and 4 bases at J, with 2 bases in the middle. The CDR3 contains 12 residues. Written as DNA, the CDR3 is TGTGCCAGCAGCTTAGGAGGAAACACCATATATTTT. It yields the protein CASSLGGNTIYF. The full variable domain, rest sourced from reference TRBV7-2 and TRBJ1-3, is GAGVSQSPSNKVTEKGKDVELRCDPISGHTALYWYRQSLGQGLEFLIYFQGNSAPDKSGLPSDRFSAERTGGSVSTLTIQRTQQEDSAVYLCASSLGGNTIYFGEGSWLTVV.

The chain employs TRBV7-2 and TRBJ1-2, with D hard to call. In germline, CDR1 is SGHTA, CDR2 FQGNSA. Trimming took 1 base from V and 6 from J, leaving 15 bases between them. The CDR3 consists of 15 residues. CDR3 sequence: CASSLGSALVDGYTF. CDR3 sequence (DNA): TGTGCCAGCAGCTTAGGGTCAGCCCTGGTCGATGGCTACACCTTC.

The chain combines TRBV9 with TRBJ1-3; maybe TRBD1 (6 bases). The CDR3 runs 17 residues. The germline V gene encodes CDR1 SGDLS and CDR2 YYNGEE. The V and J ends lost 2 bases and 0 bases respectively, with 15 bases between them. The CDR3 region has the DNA TGTGCCAGCAGCGTTCAGACAGGAAAAAGCTCTGGAAACACCATATATTTT. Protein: CASSVQTGKSSGNTIYF.